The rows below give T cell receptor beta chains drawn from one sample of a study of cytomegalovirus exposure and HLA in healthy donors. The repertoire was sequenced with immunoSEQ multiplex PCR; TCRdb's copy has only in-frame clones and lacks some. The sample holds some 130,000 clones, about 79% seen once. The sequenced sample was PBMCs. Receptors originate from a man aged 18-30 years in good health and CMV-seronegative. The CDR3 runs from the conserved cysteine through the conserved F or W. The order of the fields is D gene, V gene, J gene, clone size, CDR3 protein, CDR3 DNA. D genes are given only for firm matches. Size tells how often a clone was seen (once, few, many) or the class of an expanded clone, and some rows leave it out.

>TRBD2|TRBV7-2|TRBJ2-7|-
CASSLGERELNEQYF
TGTGCCAGCAGCTTAGGTGAGCGGGAGTTGAACGAGCAGTACTTC
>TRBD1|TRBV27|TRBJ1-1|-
CASSPKPGQANTEAFF
TGTGCCAGCAGTCCAAAACCGGGACAGGCGAACACTGAAGCTTTCTTT
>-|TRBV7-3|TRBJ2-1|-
CASSRGSFPSEQFF
TGTGCCAGCAGCAGGGGATCCTTCCCCAGTGAGCAGTTCTTC
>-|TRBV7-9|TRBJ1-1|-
CASSLGGLGTEAFF
TGTGCCAGCAGCTTAGGGGGGCTTGGGACTGAAGCTTTCTTT
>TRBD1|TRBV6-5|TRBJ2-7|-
CATNRNRGMREQYF
TGTGCCACAAACCGAAACAGGGGAATGAGGGAGCAGTACTTC
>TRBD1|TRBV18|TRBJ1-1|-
CASSPDRTGEAFF
TGTGCCAGCTCACCTGACCGGACAGGAGAAGCTTTCTTT
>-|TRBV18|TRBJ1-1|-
CASSPLSDSTGAFF
TGTGCCAGCTCACCACTGTCGGACAGCACTGGAGCTTTCTTT
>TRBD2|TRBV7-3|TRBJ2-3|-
CASSSGLAGGPDTQYF
TGTGCCAGCAGCTCGGGACTAGCGGGAGGACCAGATACGCAGTATTTT
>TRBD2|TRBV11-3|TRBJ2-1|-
CASSPGTSGYNEQFF
TGTGCCAGCAGCCCCGGGACTAGCGGATACAATGAGCAGTTCTTC
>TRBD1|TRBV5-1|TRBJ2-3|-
CASSFGQGAIADTQYF
TGCGCCAGCAGCTTCGGACAGGGGGCAATTGCAGATACGCAGTATTTT
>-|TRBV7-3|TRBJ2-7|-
CASSLSVGGVYERYF
TGTGCCAGCAGTCTTTCGGTTGGTGGAGTCTACGAGCGGTACTTC
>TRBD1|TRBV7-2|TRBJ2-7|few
CASSLETGVTYEQYF
TGTGCCAGCAGCTTAGAGACAGGGGTCACCTACGAGCAGTACTTC
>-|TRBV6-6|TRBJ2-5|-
CASSYSIGAEETQYF
TGTGCCAGCAGTTACTCGATTGGGGCTGAAGAGACCCAGTACTTC
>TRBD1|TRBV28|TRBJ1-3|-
CASSGQVLSGNTIYF
TGTGCCAGCTCCGGACAGGTCCTCTCTGGAAACACCATATATTTT
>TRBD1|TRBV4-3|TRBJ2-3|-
CASSQDLGDRGWVDTQYF
TGCGCCAGCAGCCAAGATCTCGGTGACAGGGGTTGGGTAGATACGCAGTATTTT
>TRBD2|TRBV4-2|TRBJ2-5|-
CASSHLLAGDQETQYF
TGTGCCAGCAGCCACCTACTAGCGGGAGACCAAGAGACCCAGTACTTC
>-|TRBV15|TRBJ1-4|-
CATSSVFSITNEKLFF
TGTGCCACCAGCAGTGTCTTCTCTATAACTAATGAAAAACTGTTTTTT
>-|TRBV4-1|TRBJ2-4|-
CASSHVAGTQSQNIQYF
TGCGCCAGCAGCCACGTCGCCGGGACTCAGTCCCAAAACATTCAGTACTTC
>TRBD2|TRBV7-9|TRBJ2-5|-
CASSLTSGRAQETQYF
TGTGCCAGCAGCTTGACTAGCGGGAGGGCTCAAGAGACCCAGTACTTC
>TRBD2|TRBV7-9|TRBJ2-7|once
CASSPGLAGAGDEQYF
TGTGCCAGCAGCCCTGGACTAGCGGGAGCGGGGGACGAGCAGTACTTC
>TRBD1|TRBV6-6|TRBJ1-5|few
CASRQRQGEGQPQHF
TGTGCCAGCAGACAAAGACAGGGAGAGGGACAGCCCCAGCATTTT
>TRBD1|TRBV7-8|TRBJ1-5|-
CASSFTGEGNQPQHF
TGTGCCAGCAGCTTTACAGGGGAGGGCAATCAGCCCCAGCATTTT
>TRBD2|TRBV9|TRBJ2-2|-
CASSVALVAGVATGELFF
TGTGCCAGCAGCGTAGCGTTGGTAGCGGGAGTGGCCACCGGGGAGCTGTTTTTT
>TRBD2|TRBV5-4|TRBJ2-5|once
CASSMTSGEETQYF
TGTGCCAGCAGCATGACTAGCGGGGAAGAGACCCAGTACTTC
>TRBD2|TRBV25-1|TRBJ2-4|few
CASSPAVTSNIQYF
TGTGCCAGCAGTCCCGCCGTGACTAGCAACATTCAGTACTTC
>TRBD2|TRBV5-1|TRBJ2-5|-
CASSSLGLAGGGEGTQYF
TGCGCCAGCAGCTCACTGGGACTAGCGGGAGGAGGTGAAGGGACCCAGTACTTC
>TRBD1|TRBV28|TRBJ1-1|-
CASRRTGFGTEAFF
TGTGCCAGCAGAAGGACAGGGTTCGGCACTGAAGCTTTCTTT
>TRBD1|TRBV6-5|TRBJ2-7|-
CASSSRTGGYEQYF
TGTGCCAGCAGTTCGAGGACAGGGGGCTACGAGCAGTACTTC
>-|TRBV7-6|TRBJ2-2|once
CASSPLGVGTGELFF
TGTGCCAGCAGCCCTCTAGGTGTAGGCACCGGGGAGCTGTTTTTT
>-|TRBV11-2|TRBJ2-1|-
CASNSHGTGDNEQFF
TGTGCCAGCAACTCCCACGGGACTGGCGACAATGAGCAGTTCTTC
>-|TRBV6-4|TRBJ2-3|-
CASSDGHRVGDTQYF
TGTGCCAGCAGTGACGGGCACAGGGTAGGGGATACGCAGTATTTT
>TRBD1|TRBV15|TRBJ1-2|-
CATSRVLQSGTVNYGYTF
TGTGCCACCAGCAGAGTCCTCCAATCCGGGACAGTTAACTATGGCTACACCTTC
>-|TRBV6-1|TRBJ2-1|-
CASREGMEYNEQFF
TGTGCCAGCAGGGAGGGGATGGAGTACAATGAGCAGTTCTTC
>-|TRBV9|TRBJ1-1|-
CASSVSPDYTEAFF
TGTGCCAGCAGCGTAAGCCCGGACTACACTGAAGCTTTCTTT
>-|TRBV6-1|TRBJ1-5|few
CASMPGNIYQPQHF
TGTGCCAGCATGCCCGGGAACATCTATCAGCCCCAGCATTTT
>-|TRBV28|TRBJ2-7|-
CASSPTGSQFSYEQYF
TGTGCCAGCAGTCCGACCGGGAGCCAGTTCTCCTACGAGCAGTACTTC
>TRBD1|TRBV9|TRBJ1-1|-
CASSVAREDRGTEAFF
TGTGCCAGCAGCGTAGCTAGAGAGGACAGGGGGACTGAAGCTTTCTTT
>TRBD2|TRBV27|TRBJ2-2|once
CASGLAGAAGELFF
TGTGCCAGCGGACTAGCGGGAGCAGCCGGGGAGCTGTTTTTT
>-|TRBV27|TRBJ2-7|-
CASSFPPGEQYF
TGTGCCAGCAGTTTTCCCCCCGGGGAGCAGTACTTC
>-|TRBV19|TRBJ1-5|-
CASSTSDSYNQPQHF
TGTGCCAGTAGTACCTCCGACAGTTACAATCAGCCCCAGCATTTT
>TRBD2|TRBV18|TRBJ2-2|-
CASSPVAGVTGELFF
TGTGCCAGCTCACCAGTAGCGGGAGTGACCGGGGAGCTGTTTTTT
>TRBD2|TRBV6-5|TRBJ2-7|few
CASRPGTISYEQYF
TGTGCCAGTAGACCCGGGACTATCTCCTACGAGCAGTACTTC
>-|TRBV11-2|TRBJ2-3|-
CASSLVGDSPQYF
TGTGCCAGCAGCTTAGTGGGGGACTCGCCGCAGTATTTT
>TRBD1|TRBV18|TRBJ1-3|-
CASSTTGASGNTIYF
TGTGCCAGCTCAACGACAGGGGCTTCAGGAAACACCATATATTTT
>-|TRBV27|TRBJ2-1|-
CASSLSLSPREQFF
TGTGCCAGCAGTTTGAGCTTGAGCCCCCGAGAGCAGTTCTTC
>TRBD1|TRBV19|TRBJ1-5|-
CASTDRGVQPQHF
TGTGCCAGTACTGACAGGGGCGTTCAGCCCCAGCATTTT
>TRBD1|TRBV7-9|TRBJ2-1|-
CASSPGTGDEQFF
TGTGCCAGCAGCCCAGGGACAGGGGATGAGCAGTTCTTC
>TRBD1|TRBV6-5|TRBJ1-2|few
CASSYTGVGGYTF
TGTGCCAGCAGTTACACAGGGGTAGGAGGCTACACCTTC
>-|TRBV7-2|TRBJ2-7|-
CASSRPGYEQYF
TGTGCCAGCAGCCGACCGGGATACGAGCAGTACTTC
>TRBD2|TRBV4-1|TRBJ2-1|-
CASSQGTSGSNNEQFF
TGCGCCAGCAGCCAGGGGACTAGCGGAAGTAACAATGAGCAGTTCTTC
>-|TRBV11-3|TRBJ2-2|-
CASSLWTVSTGELFF
TGTGCCAGCAGCCTTTGGACAGTTTCCACCGGGGAGCTGTTTTTT
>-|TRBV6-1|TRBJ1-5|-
CASRKQGPPNQPQHF
TGTGCCAGCAGGAAACAGGGCCCCCCCAACCAGCCCCAGCATTTT
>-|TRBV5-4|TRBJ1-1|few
CASSLSGEAFF
TGTGCCAGCAGCTTGTCAGGGGAAGCTTTCTTT
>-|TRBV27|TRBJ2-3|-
CASSSFNPRGPDTQYF
TGTGCCAGCAGTTCCTTCAACCCCAGGGGCCCAGATACGCAGTATTTT
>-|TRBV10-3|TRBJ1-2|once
CAMRQTSGYGYTF
TGTGCCATGAGACAGACGAGTGGCTATGGCTACACCTTC
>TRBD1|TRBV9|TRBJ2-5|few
CASSVTTGGETQYF
TGTGCCAGCAGCGTCACGACAGGGGGAGAGACCCAGTACTTC
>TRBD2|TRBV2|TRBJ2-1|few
CASRFSGNRYNEQFF
TGTGCCAGCAGGTTTAGCGGGAACCGCTACAATGAGCAGTTCTTC
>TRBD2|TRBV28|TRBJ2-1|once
CATTTSGRAGSYNEQFF
TGTGCCACCACGACTAGCGGGAGGGCCGGGTCCTACAATGAGCAGTTCTTC
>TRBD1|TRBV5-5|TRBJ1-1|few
CASSLVQGARNTEAFF
TGTGCCAGCAGCTTGGTTCAGGGGGCCAGGAACACTGAAGCTTTCTTT
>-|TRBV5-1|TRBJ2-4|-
CASSLLTEYKNIQYF
TGCGCCAGCAGCTTACTAACGGAATACAAAAACATTCAGTACTTC